This T cell receptor (beta chain) was identified in a study of CD8 T cells in Susac syndrome (dated by TCRdb to the late 2010s). About the full investigation: Of the Susac syndrome patients who were sequenced, about eight were in clinical remission while about 6 had clinically active disease. At blood withdrawal, Susac syndrome patients were therapy-naive, treated with corticosteroids (with IVIg additionally given to some), or treated with IVIg alone. Repertoire sequencing was used to test whether CD8+ T cell activation and differentiation in Susac syndrome was antigen driven.

Broad study findings and their caveats: In the CD4+ T cell repertoire of Susac syndrome patients, clonal expansion was not detected. The number of individuals in the TCR sequencing and HLA analysis was acknowledged as relatively small.

RNA was extracted using the RNeasy kit, and roughly 0.45 to 1 microgram was reverse transcribed with random hexamers. The immunoSEQ multiplex PCR assay, which covers 54 Vbeta and 13 Jbeta segments, was used to amplify TCR beta CDR3 regions. PCR amplification bias was corrected by using a synthetic template baseline for primer optimization and computational correction. The paper's processing steps were these. Reads were annotated to V, D and J genes according to IMGT and were analyzed with immunoSEQ Analyzer, with only productive sequences retained. Clonality was calculated as one minus the Shannon entropy normalized by log2 of the number of productive unique sequences. Public and private clones were assessed among the 100 most prevalent clones of each patient and control. Susac-specific clones were defined as absent from healthy and MS cohorts, around 970 published viral clones and other ImmuneACCESS disease sequences. The raw public data were reprocessed by TCRdb itself: fastp quality trimming at Q25, MiXCR clonotype calling, in-frame beta chains only. Rows merge per CDR3 protein into single entries with the most common DNA and genes. V and J calls and clone size were set by TCRdb, not the authors. The sample table records 200,000 to 300,000 distinct CDR3 sequences; 90% to 96% of these occur just once. The ten largest clones take up about 0.1% of the sample.

Peripheral blood CD8+ and CD4+ T cells from healthy donors, Susac syndrome patients and multiple sclerosis patients were profiled by high-throughput TCR beta sequencing. Recently defined diagnostic criteria for definite or probable disease were met by the Susac syndrome patients. Bulk CD8+ and CD4+ T cells were purified by magnetic negative isolation, whereas CD8+ TEMRA cells were enriched by FACS. Blood was drawn into EDTA tubes, processed within 24 hours, and PBMCs were isolated by density gradient centrifugation. PBMCs intended for TCR sequencing were cryopreserved in liquid nitrogen and thawed later in a water bath at 37 degrees C. A purity of at least 90% was achieved for sorted or isolated CD4+, CD8+ and CD8+ TEMRA cells. Comment on this clonotype: Its antigen remains undetermined. There are no base qualities to consult, and no much larger clone falls within one base.

For CDR1 and CDR2, the germline V gene lists MDHEN and SYDVKM. The CDR3 holds 13 amino acids from the cysteine to the phenylalanine. Only the CDR3 portion is preserved as DNA: 39 bases, with reading frame beginning at the first base. V drops 3 bases and J drops 7 bases, leaving 9 bases in between. This TCR derives from a human donor with Susac syndrome. The V and J segments used are TRBV28 and TRBJ1-4; TRBD1 is perhaps the D gene, given 6 matching bases. Sequencing was carried out using CD4+ T cells from PBMCs. The CDR3 loop reads CASSLGGVEKLFF. The bases read TGTGCCAGCAGTTTGGGGGGCGTTGAAAAACTGTTTTTT.